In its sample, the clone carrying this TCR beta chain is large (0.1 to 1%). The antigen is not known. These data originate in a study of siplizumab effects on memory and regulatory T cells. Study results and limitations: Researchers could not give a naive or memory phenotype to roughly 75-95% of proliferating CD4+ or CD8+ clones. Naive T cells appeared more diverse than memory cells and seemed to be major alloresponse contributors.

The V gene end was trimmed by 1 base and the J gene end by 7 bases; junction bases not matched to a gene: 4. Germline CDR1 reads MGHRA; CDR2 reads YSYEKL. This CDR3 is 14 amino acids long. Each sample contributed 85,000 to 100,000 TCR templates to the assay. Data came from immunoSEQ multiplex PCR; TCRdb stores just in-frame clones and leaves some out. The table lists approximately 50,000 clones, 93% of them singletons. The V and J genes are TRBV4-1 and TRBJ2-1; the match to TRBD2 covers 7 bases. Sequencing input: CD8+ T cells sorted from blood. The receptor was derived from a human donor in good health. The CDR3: CASSQGGGLNEQFF. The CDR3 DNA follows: TGCGCCAGCAGCCAAGGGGGAGGGCTAAATGAGCAGTTCTTC.